The 28 T cell receptor beta chains below come from one sample, sequenced in a study of cytomegalovirus exposure and HLA in healthy donors. PCR was performed using 60 Vbeta and 13 Jbeta primers. This table comes from immunoSEQ multiplex PCR, and its TCRdb copy is limited to in-frame clones, with some not included. In the table there are about 200,000 clones, over 80% of which are singletons. The sample taken for sequencing was PBMCs. The receptors were sampled from a boy aged 2-9 years in good health and CMV-seronegative.

This sequence joins TRBV6-5 and TRBJ2-1; D is perhaps TRBD2 (6 bases). The CDR3 is 15 residues long. Germline V gives CDR1 MNHEY, CDR2 SVGAGI. V was shortened by 6 bases and J by 7 bases, with 19 bases between the two germline ends. CDR3 coding DNA: TGTGCCAGCAGGCTCCTACTAGCCGGCCTAAATGAGCAGTTCTTC. It codes for CASRLLLAGLNEQFF.

The gene calls are TRBV4-1 and TRBJ2-5; tentatively, D is TRBD1 (6 bases). Trimming took off 4 bases at V and 0 bases at J, with 15 bases between the two ends. Germline CDR1 MGHRA, CDR2 YSYEKL. CDR3 length: 16 amino acids. In DNA, the CDR3 is TGCGCCAGCAGCCCCGTTAGGGGGAACAACCAAGAGACCCAGTACTTC. Its protein is CASSPVRGNNQETQYF.

The chain combines TRBV27 with TRBJ2-5; D may be TRBD1 (7 bases). The DNA end lines up better with TRBJ2-7; the J call may be wrong. CDR1 MNHEY and CDR2 SMNVEV come from the germline V gene (reference sequence). The CDR3 covers 14 residues. The CDR3 DNA is TGTGCCAGCAGTTCCCAGACAGGGAGGTACGAGCAGTACTTC. Protein: CASSSQTGRYEQYF.

The gene calls are TRBV2 and TRBJ1-5, with TRBD1 matching over 10 bases. Germline values: CDR1 SNHLY, CDR2 FYNNEI. Trimming at V came to 5 bases and at J to 3 bases, leaving 4 bases not matched to a gene. The CDR3 covers 15 residues. The CDR3 DNA follows: TGTGCCAGCAGTTGGGACAGGGGACTCAATCAGCCCCAGCATTTT. Amino acids: CASSWDRGLNQPQHF.

V gene TRBV12-1 combines with J gene TRBJ2-7; the D segment call TRBD2 is taken from the table without a DNA check. TRBV12-1 is a documented pseudogene. The CDR3 sequence is 11 residues long. CDR3 bases: TGTGCCAGCAGTCGAGACTACGAGCAGTACTTC. Translated, it gives CASSRDYEQYF.

The chain is built from TRBV5-6 and TRBJ2-7; D gene unclear. Germline-derived CDR1 and CDR2 are SGHDT and YYEEEE. This CDR3 is 12 amino acids long. The V and J ends lost 4 bases and 3 bases respectively, with 8 bases between them. CDR3 amino acids: CASSVDFYEQYF. The CDR3, as DNA: TGTGCCAGCAGCGTCGACTTCTACGAGCAGTACTTC.

A single count supports this clone. The chain links TRBV2 to TRBJ1-1; no clear D. CDR1 SNHLY and CDR2 FYNNEI come from the germline V gene. The V end lost 2 bases, the J end lost 7 bases, and 14 bases lay between the germline ends. The CDR3 runs 14 residues. The CDR3 region has the DNA TGTGCCAGCAGTGAATTGGCAGGTCCGATTGAAGCTTTCTTT. This sequence encodes CASSELAGPIEAFF. Full variable domain (outside the CDR3, taken from reference TRBV2 and TRBJ1-1): EPEVTQTPSHQVTQMGQEVILRCVPISNHLYFYWYRQILGQKVEFLVSFYNNEISEKSEIFDDQFSVERPDGSNFTLKIRSTKLEDSAMYFCASSELAGPIEAFFGQGTRLTVV.

The genes are TRBV11-1 and TRBJ2-1; no reliable D call. The CDR3 runs to 16 residues. The ends were cut back, 1 base at V and 0 bases at J, with 10 bases in the middle. In germline, CDR1 is SGHAT, CDR2 FQDESV (reference sequence). The CDR3 is CASSLDGPSSYNEQFF. In DNA, the CDR3 is TGTGCCAGCAGCTTAGATGGTCCCAGCTCCTACAATGAGCAGTTCTTC.

This chain links TRBV10-1 with TRBJ1-2; no clear D gene. The length of the CDR3 is 14 residues. Germline V gene sequence: CDR1 WNHNN, CDR2 SYGVQD (reference sequence). Deletions cut 8 bases from V and 1 base from J, with 14 bases between. Here the CDR3 DNA reads TGCGCCAGCTGCCTAGCCAGGAGTAACTATGGCTACACCTTC. It translates to CASCLARSNYGYTF.

Note on this clone: At one end, the junction sequence differs from germline, possibly due to a read error. The chain couples TRBV7-9 to TRBJ2-7; 9 bases line up with TRBD2. This CDR3 spans 18 amino acids. Germline loops: CDR1 SEHNR, CDR2 FQNEAQ (reference sequence). CDR3 sequence (DNA): TGTTCCAGCAGTCGTAGCGGGGGTAGCGGAAGGGGAATATACGAGCAGTACTTC. Translation gives CSSSRSGGSGRGIYEQYF.

The gene calls are TRBV19 and TRBJ1-5; 8 bases are a match to TRBD1. V dropped 4 bases and J dropped 3; count of bases not matched to a gene: 5. The CDR3 contains 15 residues. Germline CDR1 LNHDA, CDR2 SQIVND (reference sequence). The CDR3 here is CASSKAGQVNQPQHF. In DNA form, the CDR3 reads TGTGCCAGTAGTAAAGCGGGACAGGTCAATCAGCCCCAGCATTTT. Together with reference TRBV19 and TRBJ1-5, the CDR3 gives the full variable domain: DGGITQSPKYLFRKEGQNVTLSCEQNLNHDAMYWYRQDPGQGLRLIYYSQIVNDFQKGDIAEGYSVSREKKESFPLTVTSAQKNPTAFYLCASSKAGQVNQPQHFGDGTRLSIL.

V is TRBV18 and J is TRBJ1-3; the match to TRBD1 covers 7 bases. The CDR3 length is 16 residues. With 3 bases clipped from V and 0 bases from J, the junction kept 5 bases outside the gene matches. Germline V lookup: CDR1 KGHSH, CDR2 LQKENI. The CDR3 reads CASSPPTGRSGNTIYF. CDR3 in DNA: TGTGCCAGCTCACCTCCGACAGGGCGCTCTGGAAACACCATATATTTT.

This clone was recorded once. This sequence joins TRBV7-8 and TRBJ2-7; 10 nucleotides match TRBD1. Germline V gene sequence: CDR1 SGHVS, CDR2 FQNEAQ. The CDR3 loop spans 14 amino acids. The V gene end was trimmed by 7 bases and the J gene end by 4 bases; junction bases not matched to a gene: 7. The CDR3 DNA is TGTGCCAGCAACCTCGGGACAGGGGCTTACGAGCAGTACTTC. Translated: CASNLGTGAYEQYF. The full variable domain, rest sourced from reference TRBV7-8 and TRBJ2-7, is GAGVSQSPRYKVAKRGQDVALRCDPISGHVSLFWYQQALGQGPEFLTYFQNEAQLDKSGLPSDRFFAERPEGSVSTLKIQRTQQEDSAVYLCASNLGTGAYEQYFGPGTRLTVT.

This chain joins TRBV5-6 and TRBJ2-7; D might be TRBD2 (5 bases). V lost 1 base and J lost 3, with 17 bases in between. The CDR3 has 16 amino acids. CDR1 and CDR2 (germline): SGHDT, YYEEEE. The CDR3 DNA reads as TGTGCCAGCAGCTTGATGAGGGCACCGGACCACTACGAGCAGTACTTC. Protein product: CASSLMRAPDHYEQYF.

This clone was seen once. This chain uses TRBV7-2 with TRBJ2-2; no clear D. The CDR3 is 15 amino acids. V gave up 5 bases and J gave up 1 base, with 11 bases separating them. Germline lookup yields CDR1 SGHTA and CDR2 FQGNSA. CDR3 in DNA: TGTGCCAGCAGCCGCGAGCCTAGGAACACCGGGGAGCTGTTTTTT. Its protein product is CASSREPRNTGELFF.

This sequence joins TRBV5-1 and TRBJ2-7; maybe TRBD1 (6 bases). The CDR3 is 15 amino acids. Trimming left V 10 bases short and J 5 bases short, with 25 bases between. Germline V gene data show CDR1 as SGHRS and CDR2 as YFSETQ. CDR3 protein: CASSRDLQGPDEQYF. The DNA of the CDR3 is TGCGCCTCCTCCAGGGACCTACAGGGACCGGACGAGCAGTACTTC. The entire variable domain, with the rest obtained from reference TRBV5-1 and TRBJ2-7, is as follows: KAGVTQTPRYLIKTRGQQVTLSCSPISGHRSVSWYQQTPGQGLQFLFEYFSETQRNKGNFPGRFSGRQFSNSRSEMNVSTLELGDSALYLCASSRDLQGPDEQYFGPGTRLTVT.

The chain links TRBV7-2 to TRBJ2-7; D unresolved. Looked up from germline, CDR1 is SGHTA and CDR2 is FQGNSA. The CDR3 sequence is 13 residues long. Trimming stripped 2 bases from V and 6 bases from J, with 11 bases between. Here the CDR3 DNA reads TGTGCCAGCAGCTTAACCGGGTTCCGCGAGCAGTACTTC. This gives the protein CASSLTGFREQYF.

Only one count was recorded for this clone. The germline gene is not matched at one end of the junction; a read error may be the cause. The CDR3 DNA follows: TGTGCCAGCACCGTAGGTAGCGGGGCCTACGAGCAGTACTTC. As protein: CASTVGSGAYEQYF. The chain employs TRBV9 and TRBJ2-7; TRBD2 matches at 8 bases. Germline-derived CDR1 and CDR2 are SGDLS and YYNGEE. The CDR3 runs 14 residues. The full variable domain, with the rest looked up from reference TRBV9 and TRBJ2-7, is DSGVTQTPKHLITATGQRVTLRCSPRSGDLSVYWYQQSLDQGLQFLIQYYNGEERAKGNILERFSAQQFPDLHSELNLSSLELGDSALYFCASTVGSGAYEQYFGPGTRLTVT.

CDR3: CASSLVEGAAFF. CDR3 in DNA: TGCGCCAGCAGCTTGGTAGAGGGTGCAGCTTTCTTT. V is TRBV5-1 and J is TRBJ1-1; D is ambiguous. V was cut by 0 bases and J by 10 bases, with 10 bases left in between. Germline V CDR1 and CDR2: SGHRS, YFSETQ. The CDR3 consists of 12 residues.

V and J are TRBV6-1 and TRBJ2-5, with 10 positions matching TRBD2. Germline trimming cut 7 bases from V and 5 bases from J; bases unmatched to any gene: 4. This CDR3 region has 13 residues. Germline CDR1 reads MNHNS; CDR2 reads SASEGT. CDR3 sequence: CASKLAGFETQYF. For the CDR3, the DNA is TGTGCCAGCAAACTAGCGGGATTTGAGACCCAGTACTTC.

The V and J genes are TRBV2 and TRBJ2-1, with 7 bases matching TRBD2. The ends lost 2 bases at V and 5 bases at J; junction bases unmatched: 6. Germline assignment: CDR1 SNHLY and CDR2 FYNNEI. The CDR3 totals 15 residues. CDR3 coding DNA: TGTGCCAGCAGTGAAACGGGACTAAGGAACAATGAGCAGTTCTTC. As protein: CASSETGLRNNEQFF.

CDR3 DNA: TGTGCCAGCAGTTACGGGAACAGGGACACCTATGGCTACACCTTC. Encoded protein: CASSYGNRDTYGYTF. V is TRBV6-5 and J is TRBJ1-2; tentatively, D is TRBD1 (6 bases). There are 15 residues in the CDR3. Germline-derived CDR1 and CDR2 are MNHEY and SVGAGI. V shed 2 bases and J shed 4 bases, with 14 bases lying between them.

The rearrangement uses TRBV20-1 and TRBJ1-1; no firm D call. Germline V CDR1 and CDR2: DFQATT, SNEGSKA (reference sequence). The CDR3 extends over 11 amino acids. V lost 6 bases to trimming and J lost 1 base, with 6 bases between them. CDR3 protein: CSAPRNTEAFF. The CDR3, as DNA: TGCAGTGCCCCCAGGAACACTGAAGCTTTCTTT.

This rearrangement joins TRBV6-5 to TRBJ2-7, with TRBD2 matching 11 bases. Per germline, CDR1 MNHEY and CDR2 SVGAGI. The junction had 12 bases not matched to a gene; V was cut back by 8 bases and J by 12 bases. This CDR3 has 13 residues. CDR3: CASGRVAGGPPYF. The DNA of the CDR3 is TGTGCCAGCGGTAGGGTAGCGGGAGGGCCGCCGTACTTC.

The rearrangement joins TRBV4-1 to TRBJ1-1, with D possibly matching TRBD1 (6 bases). This CDR3 has 14 amino acids. Per the germline V gene, CDR1 is MGHRA and CDR2 is YSYEKL. Trimming stripped 3 bases from V and 4 bases from J, with 12 bases between. The CDR3, as DNA: TGCGCCAGCAGCCAGTATCAGGGGAGCACTGAAGCTTTCTTT. It encodes CASSQYQGSTEAFF.

The count of this clone is one. The rearrangement uses TRBV4-1 and TRBJ2-1; no reliable D call. Germline lookup yields CDR1 MGHRA and CDR2 YSYEKL. This CDR3 contains 16 residues. The V gene lost 1 base and the J gene lost 0 bases, with 10 bases spanning the gap. CDR3 residues: CASSQAPLSSYNEQFF. In nucleotides, the CDR3 is TGCGCCAGCAGCCAAGCCCCCTTGAGCTCCTACAATGAGCAGTTCTTC.

V is TRBV2 and J is TRBJ2-7, with 8 bases matching TRBD2. CDR1 and CDR2 from the germline V gene are SNHLY and FYNNEI. V trimming: 4 bases; J trimming: 0 bases; junction bases outside the gene matches: 5. The CDR3 runs to 15 residues. CDR3: CASSGLGLASYEQYF. Here the CDR3 DNA reads TGTGCCAGCAGTGGATTAGGACTAGCCTCCTACGAGCAGTACTTC.

This clone appeared a single time. CDR3 coding DNA: TGTGCCAGCAGCCGATGGGCGGGACAGGGCCATCAGCCCCAGCATTTT. Translating it yields CASSRWAGQGHQPQHF. The chain carries TRBV7-8 and TRBJ1-5, with 9 bases that match TRBD1. The CDR3 is 16 amino acids. Germline CDR1 and CDR2: SGHVS and FQNEAQ. Unmatched junction bases numbered 10, after V lost 5 bases and J lost 5 bases.